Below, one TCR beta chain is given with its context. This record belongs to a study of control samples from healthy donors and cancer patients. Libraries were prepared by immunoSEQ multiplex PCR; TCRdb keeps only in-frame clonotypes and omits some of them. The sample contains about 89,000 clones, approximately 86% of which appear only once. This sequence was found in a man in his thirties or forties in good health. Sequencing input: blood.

CDR3 nucleotides: TGTGCTAGTGGTTTGGACCGGACGCCCTATTCACCCCTCCACTTT. Protein: CASGLDRTPYSPLHF. This chain links TRBV12-5 with TRBJ1-6; no clear D gene. V was trimmed by 1 base and J by 8 bases, leaving 12 bases between them. Per the germline V gene, CDR1 is LGHNT and CDR2 is FRNRAP. The CDR3 has 15 amino acids.